Sequencing of this TCR beta chain was carried out in a study of Ad26.COV2.S vaccination and SARS-CoV-2 variants. Study-wide context: Each vaccinee took Ad26.COV2.S intramuscularly, once or twice 56 days apart. The study's findings and limits: Vaccinated and placebo-treated recipients had similar non-spike TCR breadth. Higher spike-specific TCR breadth was found in vaccine recipients than in placebo recipients. Post-vaccination spike-specific CD8+ and CD4+ T cell responses reportedly had substantial breadth.

Regarding this clone: What it binds is unknown.

Specified treatment: roughly 20 received Ad26.COV2.S at low or high dose, single or two shots; about 5 received placebo; per-sample allocation not given. Sampling took place 63 days after the first vaccine or placebo injection. This CDR3 contains 14 residues. Trimming took off 4 bases at V and 3 bases at J, with 12 bases between the two ends. In germline, CDR1 is KGHSH, CDR2 LQKENI. Assay used: immunoSEQ multiplex PCR; TCRdb lists only in-frame clones, some missing. The data hold 440,000 or so clones, with roughly 91% observed a single time. Material: peripheral blood, obtained in a trial of Ad26.COV2.S vaccine versus placebo. This rearrangement joins TRBV18 to TRBJ1-1; TRBD1 is a possible D gene (5 bases). This TCR was recovered from a person aged 18-65 years who received the Ad26.COV2.S COVID-19 vaccine or a placebo. The CDR3, as DNA: TGTGCCAGCTCACAGCAGGGAGGCGACACTGAAGCTTTCTTT. Its protein is CASSQQGGDTEAFF.